The 2 T cell receptor beta chains presented below share a single source sample, sequenced in a study of blood T cell repertoires in COVID-19. Sequencing was performed with immunoSEQ multiplex PCR; in TCRdb, only in-frame clones are kept and a portion is missing. The sample yields about 210,000 clones, approximately 85% seen once. Source material: peripheral blood. These receptor sequences come from a woman between 65 and 79 years old with COVID-19, enrolled during active disease.

The table lists this clone with a few counts. This sequence joins TRBV19 and TRBJ1-1, with D perhaps matching TRBD1 (6 bases). V lost 8 bases and J 1 base, leaving 11 bases between the germline ends. Germline V lookup: CDR1 LNHDA, CDR2 SQIVND (reference sequence). This CDR3 contains 13 residues. In nucleotides, the CDR3 is TGTGCCAGTGCTGACAGGCGGAACACTGAAGCTTTCTTT. This gives the protein CASADRRNTEAFF.

This clone was seen a few times. V is TRBV28 and J is TRBJ2-7, with D unresolved. V was clipped by 3 bases and J by 1 base, with 10 bases between them. Germline assignment: CDR1 MDHEN and CDR2 SYDVKM. This CDR3 comprises 14 residues. The CDR3 coding sequence is TGTGCCAGCAGTTTCTATCCTATTTCCTACGAGCAGTACTTC. Amino acids: CASSFYPISYEQYF.